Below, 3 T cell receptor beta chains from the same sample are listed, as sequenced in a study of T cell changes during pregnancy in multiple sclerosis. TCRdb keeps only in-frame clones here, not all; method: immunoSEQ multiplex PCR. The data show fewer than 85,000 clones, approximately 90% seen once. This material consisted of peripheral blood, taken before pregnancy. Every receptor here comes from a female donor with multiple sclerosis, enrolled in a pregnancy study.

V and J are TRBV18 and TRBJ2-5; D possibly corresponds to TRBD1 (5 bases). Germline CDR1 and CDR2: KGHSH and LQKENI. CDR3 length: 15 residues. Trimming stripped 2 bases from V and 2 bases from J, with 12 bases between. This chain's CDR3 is CASSPAAGSQETQYF. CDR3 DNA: TGTGCCAGCTCACCAGCGGCAGGGTCTCAAGAGACCCAGTACTTC.

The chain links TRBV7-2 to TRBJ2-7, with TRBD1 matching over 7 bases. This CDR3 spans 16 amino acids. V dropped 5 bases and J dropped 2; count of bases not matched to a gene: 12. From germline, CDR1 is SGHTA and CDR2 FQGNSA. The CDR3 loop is CASSTFGPGQTYEQYF. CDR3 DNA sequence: TGTGCCAGCAGCACATTTGGCCCGGGACAGACCTACGAGCAGTACTTC. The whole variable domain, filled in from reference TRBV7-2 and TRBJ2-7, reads GAGVSQSPSNKVTEKGKDVELRCDPISGHTALYWYRQSLGQGLEFLIYFQGNSAPDKSGLPSDRFSAERTGGSVSTLTIQRTQQEDSAVYLCASSTFGPGQTYEQYFGPGTRLTVT.

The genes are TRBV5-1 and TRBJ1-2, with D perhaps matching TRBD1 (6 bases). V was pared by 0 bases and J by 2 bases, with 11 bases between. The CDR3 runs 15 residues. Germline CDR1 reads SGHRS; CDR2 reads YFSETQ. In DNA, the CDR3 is TGCGCCAGCAGCTTGGTGCTGGGGGCGAACTATGGCTACACCTTC. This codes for CASSLVLGANYGYTF.